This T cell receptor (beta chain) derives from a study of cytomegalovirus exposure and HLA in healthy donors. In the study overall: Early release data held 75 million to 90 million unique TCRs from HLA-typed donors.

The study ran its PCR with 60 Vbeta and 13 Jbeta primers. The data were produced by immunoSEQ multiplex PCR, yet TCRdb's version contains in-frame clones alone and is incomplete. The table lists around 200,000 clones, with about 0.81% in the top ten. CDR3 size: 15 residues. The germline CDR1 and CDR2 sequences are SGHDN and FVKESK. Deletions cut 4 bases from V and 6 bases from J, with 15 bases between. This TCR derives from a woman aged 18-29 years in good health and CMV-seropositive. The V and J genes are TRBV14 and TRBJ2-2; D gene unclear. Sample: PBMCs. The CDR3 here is CASSPSLKRAGELFF. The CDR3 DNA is TGTGCCAGCAGCCCCTCGCTAAAACGGGCCGGGGAGCTGTTTTTT.